This TCR beta chain was documented in a study of T cells in Graves' hyperthyroidism and ophthalmopathy. General study results and limits: Blood also showed most of the thyroid clonotypes that were expanded above 0.001. In the analysis, a 13 V-J model separated ophthalmopathy from stable hyperthyroidism.

As to this clonotype: Its antigen is not known.

Regions amplified from RNA transcripts were the TCR beta CDR3 regions. The HTBI primer set was used in a first-round RT-PCR of the TCR CDR3. TCRdb reprocessed the multiplex PCR reads via MiXCR and lists one record per CDR3 protein. The repertoire holds 300,000 to 450,000 distinct CDR3 sequences, with about 14% as singletons. Investigators excluded patients with uncontrolled infection, other autoimmune disease, pregnancy or lactation. The CDR3 is 19 residues long. Germline loops: CDR1 MNHEY, CDR2 SVGEGT. The V and J ends lost 2 bases and 5 bases, in that order; junction bases with no gene match: 17. Sequencing was carried out using blood. The receptor comes from a woman aged 25 to 39 with Graves' ophthalmopathy. This chain uses TRBV6-2 or TRBV6-3 with TRBJ2-3, with TRBD2 identical over 9 bases. The CDR3 DNA reads TGTGCCAGCAGTTACACAAGAAAGGGGATAGTAGCGGGGGAAGATACGCAGTATTTT. Encoded protein: CASSYTRKGIVAGEDTQYF.